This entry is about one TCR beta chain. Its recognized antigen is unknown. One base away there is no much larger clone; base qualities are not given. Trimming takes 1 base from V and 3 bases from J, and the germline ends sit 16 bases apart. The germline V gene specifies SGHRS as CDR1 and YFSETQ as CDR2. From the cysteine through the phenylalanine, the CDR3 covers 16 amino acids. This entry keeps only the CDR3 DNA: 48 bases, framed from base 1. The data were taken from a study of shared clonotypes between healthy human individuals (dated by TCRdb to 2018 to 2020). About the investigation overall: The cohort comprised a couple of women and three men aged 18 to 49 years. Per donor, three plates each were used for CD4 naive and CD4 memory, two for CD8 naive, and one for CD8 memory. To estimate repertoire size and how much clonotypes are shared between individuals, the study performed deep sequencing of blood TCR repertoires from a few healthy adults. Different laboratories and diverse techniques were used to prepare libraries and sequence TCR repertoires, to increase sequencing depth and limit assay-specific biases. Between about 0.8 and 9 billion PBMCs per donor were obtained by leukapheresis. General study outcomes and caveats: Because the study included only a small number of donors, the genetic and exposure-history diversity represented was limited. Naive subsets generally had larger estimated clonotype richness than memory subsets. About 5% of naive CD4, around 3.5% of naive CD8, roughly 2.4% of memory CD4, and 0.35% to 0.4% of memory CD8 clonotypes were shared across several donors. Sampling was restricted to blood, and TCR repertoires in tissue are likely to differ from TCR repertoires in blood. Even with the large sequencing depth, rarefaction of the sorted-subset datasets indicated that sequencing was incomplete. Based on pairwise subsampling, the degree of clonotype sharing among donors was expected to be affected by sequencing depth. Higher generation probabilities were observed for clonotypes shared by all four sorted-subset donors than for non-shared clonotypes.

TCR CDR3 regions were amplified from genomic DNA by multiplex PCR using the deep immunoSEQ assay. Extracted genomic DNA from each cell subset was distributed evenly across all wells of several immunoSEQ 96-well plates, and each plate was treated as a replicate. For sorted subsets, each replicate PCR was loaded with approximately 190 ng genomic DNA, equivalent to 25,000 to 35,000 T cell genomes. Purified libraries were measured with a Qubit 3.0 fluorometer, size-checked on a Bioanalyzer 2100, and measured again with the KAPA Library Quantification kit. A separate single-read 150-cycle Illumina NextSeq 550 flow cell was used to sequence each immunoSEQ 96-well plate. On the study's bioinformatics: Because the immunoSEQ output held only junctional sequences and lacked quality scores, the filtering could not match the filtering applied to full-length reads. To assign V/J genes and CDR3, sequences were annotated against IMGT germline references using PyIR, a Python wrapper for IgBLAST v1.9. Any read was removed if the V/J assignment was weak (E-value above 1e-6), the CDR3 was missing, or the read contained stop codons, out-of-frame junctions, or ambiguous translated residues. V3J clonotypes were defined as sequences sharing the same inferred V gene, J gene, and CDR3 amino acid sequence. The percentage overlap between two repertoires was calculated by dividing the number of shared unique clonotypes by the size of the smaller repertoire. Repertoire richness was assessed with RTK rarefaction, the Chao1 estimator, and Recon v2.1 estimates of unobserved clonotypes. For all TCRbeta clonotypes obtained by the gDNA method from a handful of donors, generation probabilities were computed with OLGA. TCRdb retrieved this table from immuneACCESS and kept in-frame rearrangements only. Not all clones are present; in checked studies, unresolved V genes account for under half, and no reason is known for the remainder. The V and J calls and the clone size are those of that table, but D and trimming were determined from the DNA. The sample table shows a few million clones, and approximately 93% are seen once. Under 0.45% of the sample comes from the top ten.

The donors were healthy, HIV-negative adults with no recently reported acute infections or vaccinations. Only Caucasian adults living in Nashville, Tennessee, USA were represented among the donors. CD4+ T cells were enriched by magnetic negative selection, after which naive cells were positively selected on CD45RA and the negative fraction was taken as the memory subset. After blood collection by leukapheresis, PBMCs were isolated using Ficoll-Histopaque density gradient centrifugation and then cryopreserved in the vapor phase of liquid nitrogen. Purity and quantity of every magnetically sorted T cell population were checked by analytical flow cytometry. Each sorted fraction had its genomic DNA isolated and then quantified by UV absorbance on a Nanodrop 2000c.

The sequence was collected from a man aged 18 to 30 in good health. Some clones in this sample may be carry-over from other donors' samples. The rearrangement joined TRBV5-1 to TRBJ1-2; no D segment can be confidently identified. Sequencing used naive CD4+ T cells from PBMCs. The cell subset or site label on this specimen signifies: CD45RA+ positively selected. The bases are TGCGCCAGCAGCTTGTATGGATCCGTGGACCACTATGGCTACACCTTC. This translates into CASSLYGSVDHYGYTF.